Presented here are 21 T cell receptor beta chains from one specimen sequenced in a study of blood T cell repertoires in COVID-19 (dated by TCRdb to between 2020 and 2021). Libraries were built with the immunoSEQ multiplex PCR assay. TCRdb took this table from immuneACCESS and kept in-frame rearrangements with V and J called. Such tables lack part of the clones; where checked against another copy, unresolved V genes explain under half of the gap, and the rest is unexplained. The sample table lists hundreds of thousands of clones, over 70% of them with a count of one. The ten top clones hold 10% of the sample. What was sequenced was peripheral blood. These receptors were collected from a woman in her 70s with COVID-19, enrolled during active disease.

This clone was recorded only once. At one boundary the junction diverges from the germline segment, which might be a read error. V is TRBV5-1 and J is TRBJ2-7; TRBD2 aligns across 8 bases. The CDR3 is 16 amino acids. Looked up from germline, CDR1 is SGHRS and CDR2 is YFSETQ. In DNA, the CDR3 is TGCGCCAGCAGATTGGAGCCTAGCGGGTCATCCTACGAGCAGTACTTC. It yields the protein CASRLEPSGSSYEQYF.

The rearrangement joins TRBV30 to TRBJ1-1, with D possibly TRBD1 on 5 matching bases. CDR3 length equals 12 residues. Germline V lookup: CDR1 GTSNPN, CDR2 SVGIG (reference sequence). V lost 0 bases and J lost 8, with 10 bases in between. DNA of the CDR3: TGTGCCTGGAGTGTAAGCCCAGGGGAAGCTTTCTTT. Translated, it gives CAWSVSPGEAFF.

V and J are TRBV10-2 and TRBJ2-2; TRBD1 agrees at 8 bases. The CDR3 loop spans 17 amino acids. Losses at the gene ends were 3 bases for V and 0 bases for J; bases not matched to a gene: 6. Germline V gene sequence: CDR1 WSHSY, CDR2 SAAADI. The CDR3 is CASSEQDRVTNTGELFF. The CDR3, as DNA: TGCGCCAGCAGTGAACAGGACAGGGTCACGAACACCGGGGAGCTGTTTTTT.

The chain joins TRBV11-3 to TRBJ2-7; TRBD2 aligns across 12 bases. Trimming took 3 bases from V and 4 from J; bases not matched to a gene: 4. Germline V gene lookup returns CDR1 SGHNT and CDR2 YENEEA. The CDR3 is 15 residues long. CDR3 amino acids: CASSFGLAGTYEQYF. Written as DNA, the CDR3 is TGTGCCAGCAGCTTCGGACTAGCGGGAACGTACGAGCAGTACTTC.

The CDR3 loop reads CASSLRSNMNTEAFF. DNA for the CDR3: TGTGCCAGCAGTTTAAGGAGCAACATGAACACTGAAGCTTTCTTT. The rearrangement uses TRBV27 and TRBJ1-1; D gene uncertain. CDR1 and CDR2 from the germline V gene are MNHEY and SMNVEV (reference sequence). The ends were cut back, 2 bases at V and 0 bases at J, with 10 bases in the middle. The CDR3 loop spans 15 amino acids.

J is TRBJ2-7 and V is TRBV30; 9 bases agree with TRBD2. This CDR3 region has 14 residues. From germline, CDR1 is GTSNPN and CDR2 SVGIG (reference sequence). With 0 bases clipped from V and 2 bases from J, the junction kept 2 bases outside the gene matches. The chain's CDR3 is CAWSVSSGAYEQYF. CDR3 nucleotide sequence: TGTGCCTGGAGTGTATCTAGCGGGGCCTACGAGCAGTACTTC.

The CDR3 sequence is CATSRDSEPYNEQFF. The CDR3 DNA is TGTGCCACCAGCAGAGATAGCGAACCCTACAATGAGCAGTTCTTC. The rearrangement links TRBV15 to TRBJ2-1, with D tentatively TRBD2 (5 bases). The CDR3 is 15 residues long. V lost 0 bases and J 2 bases, leaving 8 bases between the germline ends. Per germline, CDR1 LNHNV and CDR2 YYDKDF (reference sequence). Full variable domain (rest looked up from reference TRBV15 and TRBJ2-1): DAMVIQNPRYQVTQFGKPVTLSCSQTLNHNVMYWYQQKSSQAPKLLFHYYDKDFNNEADTPDNFQSRRPNTSFCFLDIRSPGLGDTAMYLCATSRDSEPYNEQFFGPGTRLTVL.

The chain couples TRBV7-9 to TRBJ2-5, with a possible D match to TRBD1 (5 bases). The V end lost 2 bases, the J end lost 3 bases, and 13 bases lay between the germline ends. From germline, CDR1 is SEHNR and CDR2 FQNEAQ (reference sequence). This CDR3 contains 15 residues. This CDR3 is CASSLLRDSKETQYF. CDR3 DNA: TGTGCCAGCAGCTTATTGCGAGACAGTAAAGAGACCCAGTACTTC.

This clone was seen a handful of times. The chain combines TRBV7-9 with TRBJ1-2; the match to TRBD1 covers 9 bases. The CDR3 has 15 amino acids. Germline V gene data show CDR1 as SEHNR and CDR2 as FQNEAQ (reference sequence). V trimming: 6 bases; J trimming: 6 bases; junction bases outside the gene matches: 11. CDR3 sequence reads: CASSRPGQGIDGYTF. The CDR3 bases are TGTGCCAGCAGTAGGCCGGGACAGGGTATCGATGGCTACACCTTC.

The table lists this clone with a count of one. The CDR3 coding sequence is TGTGCCAGCAGCCCCAGACAGGGGGTAAACGACGAGCAGTACTTC. Encoded protein: CASSPRQGVNDEQYF. V usage is TRBV7-2 and J usage is TRBJ2-7; 9 bases align to TRBD1. CDR3 length equals 15 residues. Germline V gene lookup returns CDR1 SGHTA and CDR2 FQGNSA. The J segment lost 5 bases and the V segment lost 5 bases, leaving 10 bases of the junction unmatched. The variable domain in full, completed from reference TRBV7-2 and TRBJ2-7, reads GAGVSQSPSNKVTEKGKDVELRCDPISGHTALYWYRQSLGQGLEFLIYFQGNSAPDKSGLPSDRFSAERTGGSVSTLTIQRTQQEDSAVYLCASSPRQGVNDEQYFGPGTRLTVT.

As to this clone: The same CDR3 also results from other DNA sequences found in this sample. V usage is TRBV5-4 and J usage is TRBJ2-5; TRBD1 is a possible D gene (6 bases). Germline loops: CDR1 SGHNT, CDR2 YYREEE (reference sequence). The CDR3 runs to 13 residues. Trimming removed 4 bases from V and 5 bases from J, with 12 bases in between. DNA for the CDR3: TGTGCCAGCAGCCTCAGGGGATCGGAGACCCAGTACTTC. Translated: CASSLRGSETQYF.

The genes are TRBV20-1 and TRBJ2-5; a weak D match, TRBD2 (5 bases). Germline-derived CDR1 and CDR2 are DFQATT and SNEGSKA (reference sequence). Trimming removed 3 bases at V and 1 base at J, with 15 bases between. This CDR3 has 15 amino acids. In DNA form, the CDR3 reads TGCAGTGCTAGTCCGACTAACCAGCTCCAAGAGACCCAGTACTTC. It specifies CSASPTNQLQETQYF.

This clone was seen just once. The CDR3, as DNA: TGTGCCAGCAGCGCCGGGACAGGGGCGTCTAATCAGCCCCAGCATTTT. Translated, it gives CASSAGTGASNQPQHF. The chain uses TRBV9 and TRBJ1-5, with TRBD1 matching 10 bases. V gave up 3 bases and J gave up 4 bases; unmatched junction bases: 7. CDR1 and CDR2 from the germline V gene are SGDLS and YYNGEE. The CDR3 is made up of 16 amino acids.

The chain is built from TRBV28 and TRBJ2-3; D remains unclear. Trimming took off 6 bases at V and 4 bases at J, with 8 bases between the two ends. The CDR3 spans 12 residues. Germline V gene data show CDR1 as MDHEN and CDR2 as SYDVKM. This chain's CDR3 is CASSLLPDTQYF. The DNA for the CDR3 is TGTGCCAGCAGCCTATTACCAGATACGCAGTATTTT.

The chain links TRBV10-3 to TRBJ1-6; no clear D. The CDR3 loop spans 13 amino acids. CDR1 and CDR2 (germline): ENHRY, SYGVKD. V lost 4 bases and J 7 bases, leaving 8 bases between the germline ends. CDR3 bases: TGTGCCATCAGTGTAGACATAAATTCACCCCTCCACTTT. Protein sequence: CAISVDINSPLHF.

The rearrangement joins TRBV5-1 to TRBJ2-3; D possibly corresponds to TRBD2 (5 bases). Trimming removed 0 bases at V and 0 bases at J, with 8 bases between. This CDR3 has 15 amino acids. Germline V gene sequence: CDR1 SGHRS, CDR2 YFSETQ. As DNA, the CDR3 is TGCGCCAGCAGCTTGGAGGGAGCTAGCACAGATACGCAGTATTTT. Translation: CASSLEGASTDTQYF.

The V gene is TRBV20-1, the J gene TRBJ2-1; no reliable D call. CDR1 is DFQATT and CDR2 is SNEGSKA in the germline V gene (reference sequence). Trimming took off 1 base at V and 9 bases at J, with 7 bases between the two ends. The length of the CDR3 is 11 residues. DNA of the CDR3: TGCAGTGCTAGAGTGTCTCTTGAGCAGTTCTTC. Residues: CSARVSLEQFF.

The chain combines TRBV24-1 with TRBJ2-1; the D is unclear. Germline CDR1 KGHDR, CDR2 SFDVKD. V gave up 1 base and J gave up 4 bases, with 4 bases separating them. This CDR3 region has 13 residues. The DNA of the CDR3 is TGTGCCACCAGTGATTTTATGTACAATGAGCAGTTCTTC. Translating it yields CATSDFMYNEQFF.

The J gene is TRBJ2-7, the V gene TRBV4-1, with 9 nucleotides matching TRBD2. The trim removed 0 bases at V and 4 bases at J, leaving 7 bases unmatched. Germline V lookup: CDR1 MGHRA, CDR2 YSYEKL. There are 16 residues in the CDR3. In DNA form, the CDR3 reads TGCGCCAGCAGCCAAGAGAGGCGGGAGGGAACTTACGAGCAGTACTTC. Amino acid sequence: CASSQERREGTYEQYF.

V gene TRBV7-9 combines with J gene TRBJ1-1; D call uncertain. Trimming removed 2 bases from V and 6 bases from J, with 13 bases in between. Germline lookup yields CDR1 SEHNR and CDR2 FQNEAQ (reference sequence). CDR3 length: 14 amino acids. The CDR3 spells CASSLNVRRAEAFF. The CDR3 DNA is TGTGCCAGCAGCTTAAACGTCCGGAGAGCTGAAGCTTTCTTT.

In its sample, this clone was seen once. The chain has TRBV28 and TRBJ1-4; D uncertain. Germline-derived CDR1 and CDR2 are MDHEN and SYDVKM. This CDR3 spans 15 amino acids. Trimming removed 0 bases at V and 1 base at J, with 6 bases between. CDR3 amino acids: CASSLWAITNEKLFF. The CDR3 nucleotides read TGTGCCAGCAGTTTATGGGCAATAACTAATGAAAAACTGTTTTTT. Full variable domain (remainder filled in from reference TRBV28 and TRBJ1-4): DVKVTQSSRYLVKRTGEKVFLECVQDMDHENMFWYRQDPGLGLRLIYFSYDVKMKEKGDIPEGYSVSREKKERFSLILESASTNQTSMYLCASSLWAITNEKLFFGSGTQLSVL.